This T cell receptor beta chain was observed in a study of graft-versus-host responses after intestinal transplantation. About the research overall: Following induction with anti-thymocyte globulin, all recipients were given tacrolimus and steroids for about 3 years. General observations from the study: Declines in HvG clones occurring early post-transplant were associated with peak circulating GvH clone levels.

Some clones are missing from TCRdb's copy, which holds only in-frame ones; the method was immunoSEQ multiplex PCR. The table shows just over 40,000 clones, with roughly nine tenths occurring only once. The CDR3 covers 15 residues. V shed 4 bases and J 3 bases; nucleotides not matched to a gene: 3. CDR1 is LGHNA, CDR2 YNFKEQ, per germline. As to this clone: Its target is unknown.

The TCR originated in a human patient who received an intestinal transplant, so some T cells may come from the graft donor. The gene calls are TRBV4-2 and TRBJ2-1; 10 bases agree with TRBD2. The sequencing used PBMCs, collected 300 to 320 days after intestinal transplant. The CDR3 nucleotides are TGTGCCAGCAGCCTTGGACTAGCGGACTACAATGAGCAGTTCTTC. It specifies CASSLGLADYNEQFF.